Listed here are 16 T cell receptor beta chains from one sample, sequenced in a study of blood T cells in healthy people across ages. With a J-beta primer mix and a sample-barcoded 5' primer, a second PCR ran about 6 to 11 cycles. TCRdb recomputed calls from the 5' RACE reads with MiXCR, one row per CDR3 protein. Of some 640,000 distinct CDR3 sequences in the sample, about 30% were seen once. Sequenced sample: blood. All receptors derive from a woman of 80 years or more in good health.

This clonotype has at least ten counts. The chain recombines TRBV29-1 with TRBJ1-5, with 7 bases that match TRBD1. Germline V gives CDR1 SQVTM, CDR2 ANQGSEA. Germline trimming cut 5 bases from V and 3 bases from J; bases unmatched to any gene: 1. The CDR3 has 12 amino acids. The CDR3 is CSVTGANQPQHF. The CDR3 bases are TGCAGCGTTACAGGGGCCAATCAGCCCCAGCATTTT.

The CDR3 nucleotides are TGTGCCAGCAGTTATAGCCGGGACCTCGGTCGTTCACCCCTCCACTTT. Its translation is CASSYSRDLGRSPLHF. The chain uses TRBV6-5 and TRBJ1-6; D is possibly TRBD1 (5 bases). With 3 bases removed from V and 9 bases from J, the gap between germline ends came to 18 bases. This CDR3 has 16 amino acids. CDR1 and CDR2 (germline): MNHEY, SVGAGI.

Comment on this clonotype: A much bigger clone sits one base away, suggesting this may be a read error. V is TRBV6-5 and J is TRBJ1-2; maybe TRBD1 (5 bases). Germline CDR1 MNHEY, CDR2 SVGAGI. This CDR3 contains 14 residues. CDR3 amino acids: CTSSLLGGDYGYTF. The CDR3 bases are TGTACCAGCAGTCTGCTGGGGGGGGACTATGGCTACACCTTC.

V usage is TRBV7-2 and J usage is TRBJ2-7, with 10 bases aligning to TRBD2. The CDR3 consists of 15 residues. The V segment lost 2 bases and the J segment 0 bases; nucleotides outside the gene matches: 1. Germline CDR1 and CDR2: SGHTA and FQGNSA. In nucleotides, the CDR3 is TGTGCCAGCAGCTTATTAGCGGGGGGCTCCTACGAGCAGTACGTC. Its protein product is CASSLLAGGSYEQYV.

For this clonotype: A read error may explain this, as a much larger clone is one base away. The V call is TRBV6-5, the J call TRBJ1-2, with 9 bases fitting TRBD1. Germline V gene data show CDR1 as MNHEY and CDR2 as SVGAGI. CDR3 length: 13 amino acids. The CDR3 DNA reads TGTACCAGCAGTGCCGGGACAGGGTTTGGCTACACCTTC. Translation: CTSSAGTGFGYTF.

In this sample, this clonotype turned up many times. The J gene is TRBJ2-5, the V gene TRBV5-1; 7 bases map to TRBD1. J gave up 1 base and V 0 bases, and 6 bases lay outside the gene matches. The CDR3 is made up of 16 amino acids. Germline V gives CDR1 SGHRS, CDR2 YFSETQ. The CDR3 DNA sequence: TGCGCCAGCAGCTTGGTCGGGACAGCATCCCAAGAGACCCAGTACTTC. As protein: CASSLVGTASQETQYF.

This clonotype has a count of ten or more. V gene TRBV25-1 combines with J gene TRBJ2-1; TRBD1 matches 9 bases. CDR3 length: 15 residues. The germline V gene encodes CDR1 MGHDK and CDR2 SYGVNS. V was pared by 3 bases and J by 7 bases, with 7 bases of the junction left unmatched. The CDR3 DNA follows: TGTGCCAGCAGTGATCCCGGGACAGGGATAAATGAGCAGTTCTTC. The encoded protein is CASSDPGTGINEQFF.

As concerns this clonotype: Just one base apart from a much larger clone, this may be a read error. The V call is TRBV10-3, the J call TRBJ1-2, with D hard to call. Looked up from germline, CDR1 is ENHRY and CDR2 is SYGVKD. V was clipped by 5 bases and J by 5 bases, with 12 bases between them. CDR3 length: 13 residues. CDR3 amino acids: CAISKGDLYGYTF. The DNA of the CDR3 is TGTGCCATCAGTAAAGGAGACCTATATGGCTACACCTTC.

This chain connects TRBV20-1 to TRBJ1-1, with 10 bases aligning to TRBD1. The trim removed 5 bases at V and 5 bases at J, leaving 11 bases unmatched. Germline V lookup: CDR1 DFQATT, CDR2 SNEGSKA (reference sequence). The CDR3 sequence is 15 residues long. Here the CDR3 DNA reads TGCAGTGCTGCTCGACAGGGGGCGGTAAGGACTGAAGCTTTCTTT. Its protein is CSAARQGAVRTEAFF.

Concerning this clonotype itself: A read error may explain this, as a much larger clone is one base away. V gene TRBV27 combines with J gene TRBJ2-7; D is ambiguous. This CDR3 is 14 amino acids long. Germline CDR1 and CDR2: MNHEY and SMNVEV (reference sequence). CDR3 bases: TGTGCCAGCAGTCCCTGGTCCACGCGCTACAAGCAGTACTTC. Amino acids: CASSPWSTRYKQYF.

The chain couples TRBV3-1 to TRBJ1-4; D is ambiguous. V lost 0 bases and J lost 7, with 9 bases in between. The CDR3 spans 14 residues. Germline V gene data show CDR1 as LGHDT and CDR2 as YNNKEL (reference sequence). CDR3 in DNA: TGTGCCAGCAGCCAAGATGGGTACGGTGAAAAACTGTTTTTT. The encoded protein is CASSQDGYGEKLFF.

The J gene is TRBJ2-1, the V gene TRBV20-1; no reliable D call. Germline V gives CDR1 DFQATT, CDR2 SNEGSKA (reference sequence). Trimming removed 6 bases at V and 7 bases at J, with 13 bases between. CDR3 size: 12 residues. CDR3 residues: CSARPVQNEQFF. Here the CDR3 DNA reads TGCAGTGCCCGCCCAGTTCAGAATGAGCAGTTCTTC.

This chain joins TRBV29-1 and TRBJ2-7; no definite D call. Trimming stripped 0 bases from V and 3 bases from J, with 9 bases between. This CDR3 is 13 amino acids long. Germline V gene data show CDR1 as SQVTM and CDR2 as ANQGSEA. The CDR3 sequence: CSVEDPRNYEQYF. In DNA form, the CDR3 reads TGCAGCGTTGAAGACCCCAGAAACTACGAGCAGTACTTC.

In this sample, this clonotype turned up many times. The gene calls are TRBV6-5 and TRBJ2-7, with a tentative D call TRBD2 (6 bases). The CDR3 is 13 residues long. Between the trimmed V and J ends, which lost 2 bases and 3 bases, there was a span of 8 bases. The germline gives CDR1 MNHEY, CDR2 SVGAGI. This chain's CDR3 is CASSYGTGYEQYF. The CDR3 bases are TGTGCCAGCAGTTACGGGACTGGCTACGAGCAGTACTTC.

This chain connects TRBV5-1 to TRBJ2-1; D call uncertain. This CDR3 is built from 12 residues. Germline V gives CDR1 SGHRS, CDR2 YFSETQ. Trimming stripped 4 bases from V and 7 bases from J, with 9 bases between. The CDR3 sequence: CASSLMGNEQFF. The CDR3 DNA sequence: TGCGCCAGCAGCCTGATGGGGAATGAGCAGTTCTTC.

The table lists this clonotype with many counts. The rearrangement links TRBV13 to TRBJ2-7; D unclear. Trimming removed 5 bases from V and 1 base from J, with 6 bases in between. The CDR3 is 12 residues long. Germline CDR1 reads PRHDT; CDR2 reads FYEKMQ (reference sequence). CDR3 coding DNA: TGTGCCAGCAGCACCAGTTCCTACGAGCAGTACTTC. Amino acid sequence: CASSTSSYEQYF.